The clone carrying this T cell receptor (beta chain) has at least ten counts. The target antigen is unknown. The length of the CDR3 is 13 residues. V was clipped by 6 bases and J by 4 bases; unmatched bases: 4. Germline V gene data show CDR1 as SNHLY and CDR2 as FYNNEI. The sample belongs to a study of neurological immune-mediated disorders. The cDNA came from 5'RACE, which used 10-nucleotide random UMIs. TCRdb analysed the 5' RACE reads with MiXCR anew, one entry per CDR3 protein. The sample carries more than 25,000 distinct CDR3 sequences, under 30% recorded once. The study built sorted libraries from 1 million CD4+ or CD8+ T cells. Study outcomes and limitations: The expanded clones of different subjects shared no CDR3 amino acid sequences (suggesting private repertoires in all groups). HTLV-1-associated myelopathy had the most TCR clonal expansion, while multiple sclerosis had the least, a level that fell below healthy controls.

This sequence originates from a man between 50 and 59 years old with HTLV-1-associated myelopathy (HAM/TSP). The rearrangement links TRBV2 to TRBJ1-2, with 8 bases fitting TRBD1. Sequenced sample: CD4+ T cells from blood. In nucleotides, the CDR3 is TGTGCCAGCAGCGATGGACAGGGCTATGGCTACACCTTC. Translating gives CASSDGQGYGYTF.